This TCR beta chain was sequenced during a study of T-cell reconstitution after alpha-beta-depleted transplantation in children. Trimming cost V 3 bases and J 10 bases, with 18 bases left between them. The germline CDR1 and CDR2 sequences are MDHEN and SYDVKM. This CDR3 has 15 amino acids. Unique molecular identifiers were used to barcode this TCRbeta library. TCRdb processed the PCR reads anew with MiXCR; each CDR3 protein has one entry. Among about a million distinct CDR3 sequences listed, 25% to 35% were seen once. This clonotype was sampled from a boy younger than two who had a stem cell transplant for SCID, so the T cells may come from the graft donor. The genes are TRBV28 and TRBJ1-4; D call uncertain. The sequences come from PBMCs, mostly from graft donor cells, collected 360 days after TCRalphabeta/CD19-depleted stem cell transplant. Written as DNA, the CDR3 is TGTGCCAGCAGTTTCTTCTTACAGACTTCCCGAAAACTGTTTTTT. It specifies CASSFFLQTSRKLFF.